One and the same sample provided the 14 T cell receptor beta chains below, sequenced in a study of cytomegalovirus exposure and HLA in healthy donors. Produced via immunoSEQ multiplex PCR; TCRdb's table is partial and in-frame only. The top ten hold approximately 1% of the sample, which has under 200,000 clones, roughly 96% seen once. The sequenced sample consisted of PBMCs. These TCRs come from a woman under 30 in good health and CMV-seronegative.

The chain combines TRBV2 with TRBJ2-1, with TRBD1 matching 7 bases. V lost 11 bases and J lost 5; bases outside the gene matches: 9. In germline, CDR1 is SNHLY, CDR2 FYNNEI. There are 13 residues in the CDR3. The CDR3: CALAGGSHNEQFF. The CDR3 DNA follows: TGTGCCTTAGCAGGGGGTTCGCACAATGAGCAGTTCTTC.

This chain connects TRBV18 to TRBJ1-6; 8 bases line up with TRBD1. V lost 3 bases and J lost 11; bases outside the gene matches: 3. The CDR3 is made up of 13 amino acids. The germline CDR1 and CDR2 sequences are KGHSH and LQKENI. The chain's CDR3 is CASSPDREPPLHF. In DNA, the CDR3 is TGTGCCAGCTCACCGGACAGGGAACCACCCCTCCACTTT.

The chain links TRBV7-8 to TRBJ2-7; D gene uncertain. Germline lookup yields CDR1 SGHVS and CDR2 FQNEAQ. Trimming cost V 1 base and J 6 bases, with 7 bases left between them. This CDR3 has 12 residues. CDR3 in amino acids: CASSLGVAEQYF. The CDR3, as DNA: TGTGCCAGCAGCTTAGGAGTTGCCGAGCAGTACTTC.

The gene calls are TRBV7-3 and TRBJ2-2, with a weak D call TRBD1 (5 bases). From germline, CDR1 is SGHTA and CDR2 FQGTGA. Trimming pared 5 bases from V and 2 bases from J, leaving 15 bases between. The CDR3 is 16 amino acids. In DNA form, the CDR3 reads TGTGCCAGCAGCCCGCAGGGTAGTCCCAACACCGGGGAGCTGTTTTTT. It specifies CASSPQGSPNTGELFF.

V gene TRBV30 combines with J gene TRBJ1-2; D unresolved. The CDR3 loop spans 14 amino acids. Per germline, CDR1 GTSNPN and CDR2 SVGIG (reference sequence). Trimming removed 3 bases at V and 5 bases at J, with 16 bases between. The CDR3 nucleotides are TGTGCCTGGAGGCCCTGGACGGGATATTATGGCTACACCTTC. Its translation is CAWRPWTGYYGYTF.

This clone showed up just once. This chain joins TRBV10-3 and TRBJ1-2, with D possibly matching TRBD1 (5 bases). V was shortened by 3 bases and J by 7 bases, with 12 bases between the two germline ends. Per germline, CDR1 ENHRY and CDR2 SYGVKD. The CDR3 contains 13 residues. The CDR3 nucleotides are TGTGCCATCAGTGACGCAGGGCCCTCTGGCTACACCTTC. It yields the protein CAISDAGPSGYTF.

This chain joins TRBV4-2 and TRBJ2-2; D possibly corresponds to TRBD2 (5 bases). CDR1 LGHNA and CDR2 YNFKEQ come from the germline V gene. Trimming shortened V by 1 base and J by 5 bases, and 8 bases separated the two germline ends. The length of the CDR3 is 14 residues. The CDR3 sequence is CASSQARGTGELFF. As DNA, the CDR3 is TGTGCCAGCAGCCAAGCACGGGGTACCGGGGAGCTGTTTTTT.

The chain has TRBV18 and TRBJ1-5; possible D gene TRBD1, 5 bases. Germline V gene lookup returns CDR1 KGHSH and CDR2 LQKENI. Trimming removed 3 bases at V and 7 bases at J, with 13 bases between. The CDR3 covers 14 residues. The CDR3 loop is CASSPGRAGQPQHF. DNA for the CDR3: TGTGCCAGCTCACCGGGCAGGGCGGGACAGCCCCAGCATTTT.

The chain carries TRBV6-1 and TRBJ1-6; D is perhaps TRBD1 (5 bases). Looked up from germline, CDR1 is MNHNS and CDR2 is SASEGT. This CDR3 comprises 17 residues. Trimming pared 5 bases from V and 0 bases from J, leaving 14 bases between. The CDR3 coding sequence is TGTGCCAGCAGTAAAGACAGAGCAAGCTCCTATAATTCACCCCTCCACTTT. Translation: CASSKDRASSYNSPLHF.

The chain carries TRBV12-5 and TRBJ2-7; D call uncertain. CDR3 length equals 15 residues. The V gene lost 0 bases and the J gene lost 4 bases, with 13 bases spanning the gap. The germline CDR1 and CDR2 sequences are LGHNT and FRNRAP. The CDR3 DNA sequence: TGTGCTAGTGGTTTGGTAATGTCCGACGGGTACGAGCAGTACTTC. Its translation is CASGLVMSDGYEQYF.

The rearrangement links TRBV9 to TRBJ1-2; possibly TRBD1 for D (6 bases). This CDR3 is 13 amino acids long. With 6 bases removed from V and 6 bases from J, the gap between germline ends came to 15 bases. Germline assignment: CDR1 SGDLS and CDR2 YYNGEE. The CDR3 spells CASTKGGVDGYTF. The DNA of the CDR3 is TGTGCCAGCACCAAGGGGGGGGTTGATGGCTACACCTTC.

The rearrangement joins TRBV14 to TRBJ2-3, with 8 positions matching TRBD1. In germline, CDR1 is SGHDN, CDR2 FVKESK. The CDR3 spans 14 residues. The junction had 1 base not matched to a gene; V was cut back by 4 bases and J by 1 base. CDR3 sequence reads: CASSRTGRTDTQYF. Here the CDR3 DNA reads TGTGCCAGCAGCCGGACAGGGCGCACAGATACGCAGTATTTT.

V is TRBV6-1 and J is TRBJ1-5, with TRBD1 identical over 8 bases. CDR1 and CDR2 (germline): MNHNS, SASEGT. Trimming at V came to 4 bases and at J to 1 base, leaving 3 bases not matched to a gene. The CDR3 consists of 15 residues. DNA for the CDR3: TGTGCCAGCAGTGGGGACAGGATGAGCAATCAGCCCCAGCATTTT. This encodes CASSGDRMSNQPQHF.

The chain is built from TRBV5-6 and TRBJ1-2; 9 bases align to TRBD1. Germline loops: CDR1 SGHDT, CDR2 YYEEEE. The CDR3 totals 14 residues. With 4 bases clipped from V and 6 bases from J, the junction kept 7 bases outside the gene matches. CDR3 sequence reads: CASSLGTGLNGYTF. CDR3 sequence (DNA): TGTGCCAGCAGCCTCGGGACAGGGCTTAATGGCTACACCTTC.